The clone carrying this TCR beta chain has a handful of counts. As the template, RNA transcripts were used to amplify TCR beta CDR3 regions. RT-PCR was first run with HTBI primers, then multiplex PCR in a second round. Each CDR3 protein is one row after TCRdb ran MiXCR on the multiplex PCR reads. The table records around 1.1 million distinct CDR3 sequences, 35% to 40% of them present only once. Thyroid ultrasound, orbital computed tomography, TRAb, serum thyroxine and clinical symptoms formed the basis of diagnosis. Germline CDR1 and CDR2: SEHNR and FQNEAQ (reference sequence). This CDR3 comprises 15 residues. J was trimmed by 8 bases and V by 5 bases; bases with no gene match: 14. This record belongs to a study of Graves' ophthalmopathy and Graves' hyperthyroidism.

The rearrangement joins TRBV7-9 to TRBJ1-2, with TRBD1 matching 7 bases. Input material: peripheral blood or thyroid tissue (not recorded which). The receptor comes from an adult man with Graves' hyperthyroidism. The DNA for the CDR3 is TGTGCCAGCAGCCCCTCGACAGGGTTAGGAGGAGGCTACACCTTC. Translated: CASSPSTGLGGGYTF.